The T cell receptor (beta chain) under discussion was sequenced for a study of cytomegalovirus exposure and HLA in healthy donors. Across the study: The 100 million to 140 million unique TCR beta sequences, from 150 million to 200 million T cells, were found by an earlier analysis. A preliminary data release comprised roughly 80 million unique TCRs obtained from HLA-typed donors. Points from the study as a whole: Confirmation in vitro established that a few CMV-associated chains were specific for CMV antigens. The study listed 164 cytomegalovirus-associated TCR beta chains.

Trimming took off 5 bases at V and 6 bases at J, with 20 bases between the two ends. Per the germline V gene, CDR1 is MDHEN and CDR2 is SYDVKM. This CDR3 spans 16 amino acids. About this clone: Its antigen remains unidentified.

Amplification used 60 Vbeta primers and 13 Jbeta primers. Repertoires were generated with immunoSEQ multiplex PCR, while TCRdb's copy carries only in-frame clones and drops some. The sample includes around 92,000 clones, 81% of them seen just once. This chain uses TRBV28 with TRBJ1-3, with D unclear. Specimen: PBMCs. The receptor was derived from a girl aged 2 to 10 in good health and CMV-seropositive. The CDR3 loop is CASSETVPSLANTIYF. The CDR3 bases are TGTGCCAGCAGTGAAACAGTACCTTCTCTGGCAAACACCATATATTTT.